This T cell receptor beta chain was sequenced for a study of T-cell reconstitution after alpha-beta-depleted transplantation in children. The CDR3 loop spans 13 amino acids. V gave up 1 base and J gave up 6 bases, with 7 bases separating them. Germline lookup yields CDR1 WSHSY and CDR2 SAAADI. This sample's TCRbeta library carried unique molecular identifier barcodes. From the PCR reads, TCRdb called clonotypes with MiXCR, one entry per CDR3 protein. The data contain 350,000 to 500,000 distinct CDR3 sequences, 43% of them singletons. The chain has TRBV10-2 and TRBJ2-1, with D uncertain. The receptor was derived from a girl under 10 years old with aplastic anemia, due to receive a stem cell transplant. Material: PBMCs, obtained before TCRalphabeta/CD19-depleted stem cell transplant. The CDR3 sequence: CASSELPVNEQFF. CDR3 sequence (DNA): TGCGCCAGCAGTGAGTTGCCAGTCAATGAGCAGTTCTTC.